This TCR beta chain was captured by sequencing in a study of T cell repertoires in cytomegalovirus infection. Study-wide background: Used in the study were CMV epitopes, some recently identified and HLA-C-restricted, others well-studied and HLA-B-restricted. Study-wide results and limits: CMV carriers having the relevant HLA were flagged by cumulative public TCR beta family frequency.

This clonotype was observed many times. Its antigen is unknown. TCRdb re-analysed the reads in MiXCR, keeping a single row per CDR3 protein. Of some 920,000 distinct CDR3 sequences in the sample, less than 40% were seen once. This material consisted of cultured CD8+ T cells from PBMCs, taken from culture after CMV antigen stimulation. The receptor was isolated from a human donor in good health (CMV status not recorded). Some clones in this sample may be carry-over from other donors' samples.

The CDR3 sequence is CASSLEVSGLASYNEQFF. DNA of the CDR3: TGTGCCAGCAGCTTAGAAGTTTCTGGGCTAGCATCCTACAATGAGCAGTTCTTC. The rearrangement joins TRBV7-2 to TRBJ2-1; the D gene is possibly TRBD2 (5 bases). This CDR3 region has 18 residues. CDR1 SGHTA and CDR2 FQGNSA come from the germline V gene. V lost 1 base to trimming and J lost 1 base, with 17 bases between them.